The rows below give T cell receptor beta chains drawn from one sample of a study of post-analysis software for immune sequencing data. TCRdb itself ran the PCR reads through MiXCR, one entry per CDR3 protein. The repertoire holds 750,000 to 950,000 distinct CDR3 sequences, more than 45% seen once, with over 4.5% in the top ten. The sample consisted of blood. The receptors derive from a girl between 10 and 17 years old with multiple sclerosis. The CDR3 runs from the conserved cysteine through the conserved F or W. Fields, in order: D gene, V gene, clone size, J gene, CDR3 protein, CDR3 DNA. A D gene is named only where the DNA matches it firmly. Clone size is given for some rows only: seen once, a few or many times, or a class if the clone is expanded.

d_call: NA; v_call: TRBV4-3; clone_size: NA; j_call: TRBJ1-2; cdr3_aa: CASSQGWWDGYTF; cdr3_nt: TGCGCCAGCAGCCAAGGCTGGTGGGATGGCTACACCTTC
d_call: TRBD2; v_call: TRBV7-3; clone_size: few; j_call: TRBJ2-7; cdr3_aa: CASSFNPPGLAGGEQYF; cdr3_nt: TGTGCCAGCAGCTTCAATCCGCCGGGACTAGCGGGGGGTGAGCAGTACTTC
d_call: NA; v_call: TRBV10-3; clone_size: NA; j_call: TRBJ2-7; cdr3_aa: CAISESPGSEQYF; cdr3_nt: TGTGCCATCAGTGAGTCGCCTGGTTCTGAGCAGTACTTC
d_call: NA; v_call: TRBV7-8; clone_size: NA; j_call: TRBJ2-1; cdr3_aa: CASSLWVGNEQFF; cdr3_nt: TGTGCCAGCAGCTTATGGGTAGGTAATGAGCAGTTCTTC
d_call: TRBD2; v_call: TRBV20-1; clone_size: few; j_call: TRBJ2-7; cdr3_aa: CSARKASGGEQYF; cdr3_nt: TGCAGTGCTAGAAAGGCTAGCGGAGGAGAGCAGTACTTC
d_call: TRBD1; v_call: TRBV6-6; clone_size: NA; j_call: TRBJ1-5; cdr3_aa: CASSDRGQPQHF; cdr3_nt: TGTGCCAGCAGTGACAGGGGTCAGCCCCAGCATTTT
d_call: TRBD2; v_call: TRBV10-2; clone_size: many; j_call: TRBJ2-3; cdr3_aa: CASSTSGGHADTQYF; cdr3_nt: TGCGCCAGCAGCACTAGCGGTGGGCACGCAGATACGCAGTATTTT
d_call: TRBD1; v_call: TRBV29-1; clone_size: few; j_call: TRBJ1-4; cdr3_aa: CSVGQGINEKLFF; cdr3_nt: TGCAGCGTCGGACAGGGCATTAATGAAAAACTGTTTTTT
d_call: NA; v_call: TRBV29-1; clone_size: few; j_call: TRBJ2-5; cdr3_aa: CSVVQGGETQYF; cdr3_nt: TGCAGCGTTGTCCAGGGCGGGGAGACCCAGTACTTC
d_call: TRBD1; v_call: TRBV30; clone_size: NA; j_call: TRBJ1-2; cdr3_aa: CATGRGQGYTF; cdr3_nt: TGTGCCACCGGGAGGGGGCAAGGCTACACCTTC
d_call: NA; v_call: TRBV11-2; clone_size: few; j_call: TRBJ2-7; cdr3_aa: CASSLDPGGPYEQYF; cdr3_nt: TGTGCCAGCAGCTTAGATCCGGGGGGCCCCTACGAGCAGTACTTC
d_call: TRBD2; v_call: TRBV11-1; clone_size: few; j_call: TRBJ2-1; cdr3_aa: CASSLALTGTGTSGSNEQFF; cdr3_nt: TGTGCCAGCAGCTTAGCCCTTACGGGGACCGGGACTAGCGGGAGCAATGAGCAGTTCTTC
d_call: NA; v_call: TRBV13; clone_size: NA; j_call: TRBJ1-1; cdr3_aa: CASSLGQERGGVEAFF; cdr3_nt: TGTGCCAGCAGCTTAGGCCAGGAACGGGGAGGGGTTGAAGCTTTCTTT
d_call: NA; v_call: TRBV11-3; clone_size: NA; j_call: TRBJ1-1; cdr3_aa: CASSSRKGSIRSEAFF; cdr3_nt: TGTGCCAGCAGCTCCAGGAAAGGTTCGATCCGGTCTGAAGCTTTCTTT
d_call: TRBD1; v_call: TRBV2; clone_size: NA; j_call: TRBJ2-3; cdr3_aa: CASSGGGTGSTDTQYF; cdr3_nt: TGTGCCAGCAGCGGGGGCGGGACAGGGAGTACAGATACGCAGTATTTT
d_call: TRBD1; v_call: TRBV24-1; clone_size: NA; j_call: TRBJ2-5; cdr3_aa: CATSPGTGGSNERTQYF; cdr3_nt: TGTGCCACCAGTCCCGGGACAGGGGGCTCCAATGAGAGAACCCAGTACTTC
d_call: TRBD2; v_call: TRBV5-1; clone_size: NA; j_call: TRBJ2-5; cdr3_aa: CASSFPRQGGTSGSQETQYF; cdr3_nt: TGCGCCAGCAGCTTTCCTCGACAGGGGGGGACTAGCGGGAGCCAAGAGACCCAGTACTTC
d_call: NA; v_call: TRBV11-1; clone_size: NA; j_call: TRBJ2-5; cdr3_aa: CASSPRDRTGETQYF; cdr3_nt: TGTGCCAGCAGCCCGAGGGACCGAACGGGAGAGACCCAGTACTTC
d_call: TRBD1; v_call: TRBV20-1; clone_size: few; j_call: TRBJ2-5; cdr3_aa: CSAREQGMEYF; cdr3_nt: TGCAGTGCTAGGGAACAGGGGATGGAGTACTTC
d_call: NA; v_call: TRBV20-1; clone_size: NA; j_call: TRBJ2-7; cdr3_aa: CSAPPSATYYEQYF; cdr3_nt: TGCAGTGCCCCCCCGTCAGCGACTTACTACGAGCAGTACTTC
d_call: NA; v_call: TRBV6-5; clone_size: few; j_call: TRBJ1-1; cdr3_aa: CASGGQGTEAFF; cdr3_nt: TGTGCCAGCGGGGGGCAGGGGACTGAAGCTTTCTTT
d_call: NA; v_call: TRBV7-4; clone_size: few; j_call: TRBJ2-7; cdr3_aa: CASSLFCGPSYEQYF; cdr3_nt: TGTGCCAGCAGCTTATTTTGTGGCCCCTCCTACGAGCAGTACTTC
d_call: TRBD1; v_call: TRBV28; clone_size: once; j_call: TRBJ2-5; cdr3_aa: CASRPTGQLGTQYF; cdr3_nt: TGTGCCAGCAGGCCAACGGGACAGTTGGGGACCCAGTACTTC
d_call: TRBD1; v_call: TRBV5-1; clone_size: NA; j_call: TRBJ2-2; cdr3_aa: CASSLTGPRTGELFF; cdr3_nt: TGCGCCAGCAGCCTGACAGGGCCGAGAACCGGGGAGCTGTTTTTT
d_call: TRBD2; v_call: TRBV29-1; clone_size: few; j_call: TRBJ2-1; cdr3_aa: CSGRSGTVHSYNEQFF; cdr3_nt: TGCAGCGGCCGAAGCGGGACCGTACACTCCTACAATGAGCAGTTCTTC
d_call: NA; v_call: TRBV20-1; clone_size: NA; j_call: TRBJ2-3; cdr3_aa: CSASWGRHPDTQYF; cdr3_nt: TGCAGTGCTAGTTGGGGGAGGCATCCAGATACGCAGTATTTT